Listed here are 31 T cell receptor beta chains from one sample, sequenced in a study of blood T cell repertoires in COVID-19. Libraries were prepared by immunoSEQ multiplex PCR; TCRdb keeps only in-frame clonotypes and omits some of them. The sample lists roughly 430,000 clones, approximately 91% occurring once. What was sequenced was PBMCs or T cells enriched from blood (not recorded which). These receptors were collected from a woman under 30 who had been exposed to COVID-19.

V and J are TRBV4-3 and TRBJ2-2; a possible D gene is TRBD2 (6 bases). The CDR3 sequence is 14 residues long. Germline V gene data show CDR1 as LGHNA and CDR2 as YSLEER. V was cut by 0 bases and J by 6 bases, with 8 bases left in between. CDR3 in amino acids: CASSQDGGSGELFF. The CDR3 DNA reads TGCGCCAGCAGCCAAGACGGGGGATCCGGGGAGCTGTTTTTT.

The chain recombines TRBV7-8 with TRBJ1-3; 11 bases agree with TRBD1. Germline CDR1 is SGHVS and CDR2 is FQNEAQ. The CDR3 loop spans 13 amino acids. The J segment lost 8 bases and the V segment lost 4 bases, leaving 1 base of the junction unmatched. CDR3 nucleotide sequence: TGTGCCAGCAGCTGGACAGGGGGCCACACCATATATTTT. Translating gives CASSWTGGHTIYF.

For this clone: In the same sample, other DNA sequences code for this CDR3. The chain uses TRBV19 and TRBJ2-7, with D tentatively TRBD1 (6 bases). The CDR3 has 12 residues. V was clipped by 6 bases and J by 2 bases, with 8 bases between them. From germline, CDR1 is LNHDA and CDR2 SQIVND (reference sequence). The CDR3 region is CASRGDTYEQYF. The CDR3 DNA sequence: TGTGCCAGTAGGGGGGACACCTACGAGCAGTACTTC.

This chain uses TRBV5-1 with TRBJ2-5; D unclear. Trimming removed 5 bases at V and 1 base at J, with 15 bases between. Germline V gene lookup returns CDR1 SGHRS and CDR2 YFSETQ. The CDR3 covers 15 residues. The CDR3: CASSMRYGSQETQYF. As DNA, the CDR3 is TGCGCCAGCAGTATGAGGTATGGGTCCCAAGAGACCCAGTACTTC.

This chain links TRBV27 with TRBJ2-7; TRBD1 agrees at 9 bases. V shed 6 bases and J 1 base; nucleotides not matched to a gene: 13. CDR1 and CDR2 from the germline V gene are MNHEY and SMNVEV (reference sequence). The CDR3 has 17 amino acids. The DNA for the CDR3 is TGTGCCAGCAGCCCAGTGGCATCCGGGACAGGGTCCTACGAGCAGTACTTC. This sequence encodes CASSPVASGTGSYEQYF.

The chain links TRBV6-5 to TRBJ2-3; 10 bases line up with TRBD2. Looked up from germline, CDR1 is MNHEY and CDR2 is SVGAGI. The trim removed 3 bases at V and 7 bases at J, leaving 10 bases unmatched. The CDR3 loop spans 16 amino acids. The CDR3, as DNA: TGTGCCAGCAGTTATGGGACTAGCGCAGGGAAGAATACGCAGTATTTT. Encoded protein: CASSYGTSAGKNTQYF.

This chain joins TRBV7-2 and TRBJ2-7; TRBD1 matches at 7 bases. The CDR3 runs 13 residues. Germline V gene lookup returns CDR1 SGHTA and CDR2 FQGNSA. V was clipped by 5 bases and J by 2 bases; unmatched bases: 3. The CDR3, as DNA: TGTGCCAGCAGCGGGGACAGTACCTACGAGCAGTACTTC. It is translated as CASSGDSTYEQYF.

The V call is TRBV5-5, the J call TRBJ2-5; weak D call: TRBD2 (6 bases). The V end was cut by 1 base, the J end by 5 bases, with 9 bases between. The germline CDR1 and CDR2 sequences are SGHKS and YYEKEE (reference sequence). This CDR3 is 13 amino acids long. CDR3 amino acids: CASSLWGDETQYF. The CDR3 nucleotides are TGTGCCAGCAGCTTGTGGGGGGATGAGACCCAGTACTTC.

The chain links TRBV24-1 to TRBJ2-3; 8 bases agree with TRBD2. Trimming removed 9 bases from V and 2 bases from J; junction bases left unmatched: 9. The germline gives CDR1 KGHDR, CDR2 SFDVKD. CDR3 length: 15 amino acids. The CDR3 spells CATADSRGATDTQYF. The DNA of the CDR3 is TGTGCCACCGCAGACTCGCGGGGGGCCACAGATACGCAGTATTTT.

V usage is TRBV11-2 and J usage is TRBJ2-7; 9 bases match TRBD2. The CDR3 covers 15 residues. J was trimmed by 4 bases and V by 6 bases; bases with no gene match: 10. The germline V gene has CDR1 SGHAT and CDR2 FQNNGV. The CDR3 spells CASRPAGTSSYEQYF. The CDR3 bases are TGTGCCAGCAGACCGGCCGGGACTAGCTCTTACGAGCAGTACTTC. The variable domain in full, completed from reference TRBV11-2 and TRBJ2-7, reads EAGVAQSPRYKIIEKRQSVAFWCNPISGHATLYWYQQILGQGPKLLIQFQNNGVVDDSQLPKDRFSAERLKGVDSTLKIQPAKLEDSAVYLCASRPAGTSSYEQYFGPGTRLTVT.

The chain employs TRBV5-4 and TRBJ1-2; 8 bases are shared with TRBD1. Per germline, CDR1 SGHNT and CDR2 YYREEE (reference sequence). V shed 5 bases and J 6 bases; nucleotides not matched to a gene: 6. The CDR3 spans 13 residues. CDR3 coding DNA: TGTGCCAGCAGACTCCAGGGGGCAGATGGCTACACCTTC. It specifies CASRLQGADGYTF.

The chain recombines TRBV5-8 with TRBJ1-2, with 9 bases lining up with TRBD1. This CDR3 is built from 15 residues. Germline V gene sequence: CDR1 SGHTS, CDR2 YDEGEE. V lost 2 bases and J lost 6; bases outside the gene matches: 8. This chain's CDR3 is CASSFGTGWGNGYTF. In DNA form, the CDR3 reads TGTGCCAGCAGCTTCGGGACAGGGTGGGGGAATGGCTACACCTTC.

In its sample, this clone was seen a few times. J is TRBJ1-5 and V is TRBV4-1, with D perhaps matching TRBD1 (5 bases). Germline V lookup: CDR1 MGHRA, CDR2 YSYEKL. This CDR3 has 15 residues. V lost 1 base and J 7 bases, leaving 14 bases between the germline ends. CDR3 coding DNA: TGCGCCAGCAGCCAAGTGGCAGGGAACGGGCAGCCCCAGCATTTT. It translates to CASSQVAGNGQPQHF.

The CDR3 region is CASSLGLGVEAFF. CDR3 nucleotides: TGTGCCAGCAGCTTAGGATTAGGGGTGGAAGCTTTCTTT. The gene calls are TRBV11-2 and TRBJ1-1, with a possible D match to TRBD1 (5 bases). V gave up 1 base and J gave up 8 bases, with 11 bases separating them. This CDR3 spans 13 amino acids. CDR1 and CDR2 from the germline V gene are SGHAT and FQNNGV.

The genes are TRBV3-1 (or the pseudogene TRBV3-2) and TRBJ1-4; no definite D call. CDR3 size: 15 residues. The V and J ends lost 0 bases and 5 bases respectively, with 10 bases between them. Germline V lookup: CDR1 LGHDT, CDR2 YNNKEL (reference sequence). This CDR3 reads CASSQDRRRNEKLFF. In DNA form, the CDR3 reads TGTGCCAGCAGCCAAGATCGACGGAGAAATGAAAAACTGTTTTTT.

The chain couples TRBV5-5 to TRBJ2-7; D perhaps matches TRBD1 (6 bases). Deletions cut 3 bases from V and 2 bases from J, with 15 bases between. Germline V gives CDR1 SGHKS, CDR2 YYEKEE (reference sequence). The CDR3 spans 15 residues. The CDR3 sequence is CASSSQVGAPYEQYF. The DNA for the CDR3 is TGTGCCAGCAGCTCCCAGGTGGGGGCCCCCTACGAGCAGTACTTC.

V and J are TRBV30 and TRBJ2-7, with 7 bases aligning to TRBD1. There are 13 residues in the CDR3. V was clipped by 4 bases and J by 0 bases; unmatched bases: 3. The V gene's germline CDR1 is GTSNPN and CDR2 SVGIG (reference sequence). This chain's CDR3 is CAWTTGSSYEQYF. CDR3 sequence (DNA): TGTGCCTGGACGACAGGGAGCTCCTACGAGCAGTACTTC.

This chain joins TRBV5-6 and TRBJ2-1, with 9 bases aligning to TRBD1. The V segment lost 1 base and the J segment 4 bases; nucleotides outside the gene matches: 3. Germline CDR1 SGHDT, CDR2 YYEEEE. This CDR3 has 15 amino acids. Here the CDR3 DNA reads TGTGCCAGCAGCTTGAGGGACAGGGAATACAATGAGCAGTTCTTC. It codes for CASSLRDREYNEQFF.

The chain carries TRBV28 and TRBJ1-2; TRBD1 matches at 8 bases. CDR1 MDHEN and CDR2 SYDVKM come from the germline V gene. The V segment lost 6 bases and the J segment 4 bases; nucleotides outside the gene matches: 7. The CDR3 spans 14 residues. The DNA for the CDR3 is TGTGCCAGCAGGTATCAGGGGGCTCTCTATGGCTACACCTTC. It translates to CASRYQGALYGYTF.

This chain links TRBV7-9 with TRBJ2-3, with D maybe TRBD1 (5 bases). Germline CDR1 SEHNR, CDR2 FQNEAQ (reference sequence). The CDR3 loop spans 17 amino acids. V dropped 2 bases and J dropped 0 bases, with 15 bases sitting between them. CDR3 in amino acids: CASSLPSGKGSTDTQYF. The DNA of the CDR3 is TGTGCCAGCAGCTTACCGTCAGGAAAGGGGAGCACAGATACGCAGTATTTT. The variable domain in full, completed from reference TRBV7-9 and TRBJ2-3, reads DTGVSQNPRHKITKRGQNVTFRCDPISEHNRLYWYRQTLGQGPEFLTYFQNEAQLEKSRLLSDRFSAERPKGSFSTLEIQRTEQGDSAMYLCASSLPSGKGSTDTQYFGPGTRLTVL.

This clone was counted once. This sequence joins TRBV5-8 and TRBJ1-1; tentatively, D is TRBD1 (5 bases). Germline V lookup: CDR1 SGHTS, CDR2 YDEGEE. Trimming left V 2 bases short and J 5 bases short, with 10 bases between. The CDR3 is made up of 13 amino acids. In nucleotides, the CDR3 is TGTGCCAGCAGCTTACAGGCCGGTACTGAAGCTTTCTTT. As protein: CASSLQAGTEAFF.

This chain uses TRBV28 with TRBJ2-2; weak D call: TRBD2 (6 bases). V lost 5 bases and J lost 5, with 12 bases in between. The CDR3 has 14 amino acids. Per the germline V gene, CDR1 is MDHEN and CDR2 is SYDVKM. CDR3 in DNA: TGTGCCAGCAGTCCTCCACGGGAGACCGGGGAGCTGTTTTTT. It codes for CASSPPRETGELFF. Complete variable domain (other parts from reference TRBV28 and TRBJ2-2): DVKVTQSSRYLVKRTGEKVFLECVQDMDHENMFWYRQDPGLGLRLIYFSYDVKMKEKGDIPEGYSVSREKKERFSLILESASTNQTSMYLCASSPPRETGELFFGEGSRLTVL.

DNA for the CDR3: TGTGCCAGCTCACTCGATACAGGGTCTGGCTACAATGAGCAGTTCTTC. Translated: CASSLDTGSGYNEQFF. The V call is TRBV18, the J call TRBJ2-1, with D possibly matching TRBD1 (6 bases). Trimming removed 4 bases from V and 3 bases from J, with 16 bases in between. Germline V gene sequence: CDR1 KGHSH, CDR2 LQKENI. CDR3 length: 16 amino acids. The whole variable domain, filled in from reference TRBV18 and TRBJ2-1, reads NAGVMQNPRHLVRRRGQEARLRCSPMKGHSHVYWYRQLPEEGLKFMVYLQKENIIDESGMPKERFSAEFPKEGPSILRIQQVVRGDSAAYFCASSLDTGSGYNEQFFGPGTRLTVL.

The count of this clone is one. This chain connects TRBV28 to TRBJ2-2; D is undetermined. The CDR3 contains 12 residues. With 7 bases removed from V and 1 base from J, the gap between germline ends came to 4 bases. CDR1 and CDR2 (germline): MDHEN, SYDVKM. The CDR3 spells CASTQNTGELFF. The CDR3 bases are TGTGCCAGCACCCAGAACACCGGGGAGCTGTTTTTT.

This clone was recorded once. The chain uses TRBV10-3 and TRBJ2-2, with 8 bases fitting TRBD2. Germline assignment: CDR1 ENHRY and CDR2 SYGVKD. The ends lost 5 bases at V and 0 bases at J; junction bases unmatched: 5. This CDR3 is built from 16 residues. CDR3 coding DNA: TGTGCCATCAGTCGAGCGGGGGTCGCGAACACCGGGGAGCTGTTTTTT. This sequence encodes CAISRAGVANTGELFF.

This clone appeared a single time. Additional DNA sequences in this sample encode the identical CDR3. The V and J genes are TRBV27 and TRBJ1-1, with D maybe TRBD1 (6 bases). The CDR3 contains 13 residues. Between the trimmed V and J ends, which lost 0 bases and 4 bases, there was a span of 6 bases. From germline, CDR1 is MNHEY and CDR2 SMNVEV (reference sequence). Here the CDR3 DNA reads TGTGCCAGCAGTTTATCAGGGGGCACTGAAGCTTTCTTT. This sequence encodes CASSLSGGTEAFF.

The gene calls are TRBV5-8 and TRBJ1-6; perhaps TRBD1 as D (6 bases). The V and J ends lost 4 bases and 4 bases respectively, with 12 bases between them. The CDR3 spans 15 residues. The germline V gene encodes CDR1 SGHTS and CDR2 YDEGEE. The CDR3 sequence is CASSRQAVYNSPLHF. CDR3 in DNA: TGTGCCAGCAGCCGACAGGCCGTTTATAATTCACCCCTCCACTTT.

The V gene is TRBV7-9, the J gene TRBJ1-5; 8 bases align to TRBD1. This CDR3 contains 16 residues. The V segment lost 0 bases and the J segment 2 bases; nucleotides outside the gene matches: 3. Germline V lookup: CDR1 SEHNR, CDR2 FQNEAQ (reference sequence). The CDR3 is CASSLATGGGNQPQHF. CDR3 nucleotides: TGTGCCAGCAGCTTAGCAACAGGGGGTGGCAATCAGCCCCAGCATTTT.

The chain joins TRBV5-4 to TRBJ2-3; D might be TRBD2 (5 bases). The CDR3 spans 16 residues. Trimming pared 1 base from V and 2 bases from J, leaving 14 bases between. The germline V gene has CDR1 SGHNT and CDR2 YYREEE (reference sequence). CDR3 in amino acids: CASSLRELGYTDTQYF. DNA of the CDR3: TGTGCCAGCAGCTTGCGGGAACTGGGGTACACAGATACGCAGTATTTT. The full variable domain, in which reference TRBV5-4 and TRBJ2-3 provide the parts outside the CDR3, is ETGVTQSPTHLIKTRGQQVTLRCSSQSGHNTVSWYQQALGQGPQFIFQYYREEENGRGNFPPRFSGLQFPNYSSELNVNALELDDSALYLCASSLRELGYTDTQYFGPGTRLTVL.

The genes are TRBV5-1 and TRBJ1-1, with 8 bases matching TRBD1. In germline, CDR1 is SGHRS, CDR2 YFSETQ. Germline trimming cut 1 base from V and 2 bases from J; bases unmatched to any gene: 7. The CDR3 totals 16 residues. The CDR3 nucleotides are TGCGCCAGCAGCTTGCCGACCGGGACAGGAAACACTGAAGCTTTCTTT. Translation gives CASSLPTGTGNTEAFF.

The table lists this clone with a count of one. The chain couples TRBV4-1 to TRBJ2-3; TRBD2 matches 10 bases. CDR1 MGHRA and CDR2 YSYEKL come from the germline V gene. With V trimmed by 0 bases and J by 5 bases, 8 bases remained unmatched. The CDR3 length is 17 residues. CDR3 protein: CASSQEESGRAGDTQYF. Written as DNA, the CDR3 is TGCGCCAGCAGCCAAGAGGAGAGCGGGAGGGCCGGAGATACGCAGTATTTT.